The rows below give T cell receptor beta chains drawn from one sample of a study of cytomegalovirus exposure and HLA in healthy donors. Sequencing used immunoSEQ multiplex PCR; TCRdb keeps in-frame clones, though not all of them. The table has 74,000 or so clones, 77% seen once. The sequencing input was PBMCs. The receptors here all came from a man in his fifties in good health and CMV-seropositive. Both conserved end residues are trimmed from each CDR3. D genes are given only for firm matches.

d_call v_call cdr3_length cdr3_aa
TRBD1 TRBV6-6 13 ASSSTTGGRTEAF
TRBD2 TRBV4-1 15 ASSRGTSGRVYNEQF
TRBD2 TRBV11-1 15 ASRGGTSGSSVGEQF
. TRBV27 16 ASSPSLGDGTRQETQY
. TRBV25-1 11 ASSGYGGTEAF
. TRBV15 13 ATSRGEEDTGELF
TRBD2 TRBV4-2 14 ASSQDGLEDTGELF
. TRBV6-5 13 ASSYAYKSNQPQH
TRBD1 TRBV15 13 ATSEPGQESDEQY
. TRBV7-3 14 ASSPGAAGDKYGYT
. TRBV19 12 ASREDSSNQPQH
TRBD2 TRBV6-4 17 ASSDSKTSGRSSYNEQF
TRBD1 TRBV11-3 14 ASSSANRGWYNEQF
TRBD2 TRBV4-1 13 ASSQGLAGGDTQY
. TRBV2 14 ASSERGSRPLTEAF
. TRBV19 12 ASENKRGSAEAF
TRBD2 TRBV19 15 ASRGTSVPSSYNEQL
. TRBV7-9 12 ASSEQEGPYEQY
TRBD1 TRBV4-2 14 ASSQGTGAGANVLT
. TRBV28 13 ASSLLENSNQPQH
. TRBV7-9 13 ASSLQLGANEKLF
TRBD2 TRBV6-5 14 ASSYHSGSGADTQY
. TRBV11-3 12 ASSPGGTAGEQY
TRBD2 TRBV5-6 15 ASSLDTSGRASYEQY
TRBD2 TRBV15 14 ATSSFPSGRVYEQY
TRBD2 TRBV7-9 14 ASSPWTSGNTGELF
. TRBV7-9 13 ASSPVRGWRYGYT
TRBD1 TRBV7-6 15 ASSSLRWTGSYNEQF
. TRBV6-1 12 ASSLGQLNTEAF
TRBD1 TRBV7-3 14 ASSPQGQGSTGELF
. TRBV4-3 13 ASSREDSSYNEQF
TRBD2 TRBV7-2 13 ATGALAGGLDTQY
. TRBV25-1 13 ASSGGTAGNSPLH
TRBD1 TRBV5-5 14 ASSPITGTALLEQY
TRBD1 TRBV6-1 13 ASSDLGTANYGYT
. TRBV18 13 ASSPRLAFGEKLF
. TRBV5-1 11 ASTEGLTATQY
TRBD1 TRBV7-2 13 ASSPTQGAVYGYT
. TRBV11-3 12 ASSRTTDSTEAF
TRBD2 TRBV7-6 13 ASSLAASGTDEQF
TRBD2 TRBV19 15 ASFPLGLAGPPETQY
TRBD1 TRBV30 15 AWSVTRTGPQFSPLH